This entry concerns a single TCR beta chain. Using RNA transcripts as the source, TCR beta CDR3 regions were amplified. TCR CDR3 underwent first-round RT-PCR with the HTBI primer set. TCRdb re-analysed the multiplex PCR reads in MiXCR, keeping a single row per CDR3 protein. The repertoire holds 550,000 to 700,000 distinct CDR3 sequences, with more than 45% as singletons. The CDR3 extends over 14 amino acids. Per the germline V gene, CDR1 is SQVTM and CDR2 is ANQGSEA. Losses at the gene ends were 6 bases for V and 5 bases for J; bases not matched to a gene: 9. These data originate in a study of T cells in Graves' hyperthyroidism and ophthalmopathy.

The V gene is TRBV29-1, the J gene TRBJ1-3; 8 nucleotides align to TRBD1. The clonotype comes from an adult woman with Graves' disease, either hyperthyroidism or ophthalmopathy (not recorded which). The source material was peripheral blood or thyroid tissue (not recorded which). DNA of the CDR3: TGCAGCGTCTTGACAGGGGAAGCCCGAAACACCATATATTTT. Its translation is CSVLTGEARNTIYF.